This T cell receptor beta chain came from a study of T cells in localized non-small cell lung cancer. Libraries were prepared by immunoSEQ multiplex PCR; TCRdb keeps only in-frame clonotypes and omits some of them. The table has about 2,300 clones, approximately 20% seen once. The CDR3 sequence is 15 residues long. V trimming: 7 bases; J trimming: 0 bases; junction bases outside the gene matches: 3. CDR1 is SGHRS and CDR2 is YFSETQ in the germline V gene. Only a few counts were recorded for this clone. The antigen remains undetermined. Study-wide findings and caveats: Among the tissues sampled, uninvolved adjacent lung had the highest T cell clonality, above tumor.

The rearrangement uses TRBV5-1 and TRBJ2-2; 10 nucleotides agree with TRBD2. This specimen consisted of normal lung tissue next to the tumor, obtained before any cancer treatment. The clonotype originates from a male donor older than 55 with stage I squamous cell lung carcinoma. CDR3: CASVSGGSNTGELFF. The DNA for the CDR3 is TGCGCCAGCGTTAGCGGGGGGTCGAACACCGGGGAGCTGTTTTTT.